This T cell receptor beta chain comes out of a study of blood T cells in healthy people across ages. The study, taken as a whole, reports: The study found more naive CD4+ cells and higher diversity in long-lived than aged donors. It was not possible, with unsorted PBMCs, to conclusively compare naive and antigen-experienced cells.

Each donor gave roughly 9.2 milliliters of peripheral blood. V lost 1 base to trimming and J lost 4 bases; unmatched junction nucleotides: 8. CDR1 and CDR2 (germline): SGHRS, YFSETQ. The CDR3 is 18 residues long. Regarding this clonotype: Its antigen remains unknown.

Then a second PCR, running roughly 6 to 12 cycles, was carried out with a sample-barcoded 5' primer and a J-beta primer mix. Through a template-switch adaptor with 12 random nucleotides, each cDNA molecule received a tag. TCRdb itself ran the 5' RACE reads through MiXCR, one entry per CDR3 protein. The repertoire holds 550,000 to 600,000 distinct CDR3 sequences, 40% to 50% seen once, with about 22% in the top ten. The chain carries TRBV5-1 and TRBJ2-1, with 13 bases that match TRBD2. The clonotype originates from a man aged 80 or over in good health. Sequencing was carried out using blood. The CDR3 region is CASSLPRGLAGKYNEQFF. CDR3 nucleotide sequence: TGCGCCAGCAGCTTGCCTCGGGGACTAGCGGGAAAGTACAATGAGCAGTTCTTC. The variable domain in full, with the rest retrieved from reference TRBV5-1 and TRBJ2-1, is KAGVTQTPRYLIKTRGQQVTLSCSPISGHRSVSWYQQTPGQGLQFLFEYFSETQRNKGNFPGRFSGRQFSNSRSEMNVSTLELGDSALYLCASSLPRGLAGKYNEQFFGPGTRLTVL.